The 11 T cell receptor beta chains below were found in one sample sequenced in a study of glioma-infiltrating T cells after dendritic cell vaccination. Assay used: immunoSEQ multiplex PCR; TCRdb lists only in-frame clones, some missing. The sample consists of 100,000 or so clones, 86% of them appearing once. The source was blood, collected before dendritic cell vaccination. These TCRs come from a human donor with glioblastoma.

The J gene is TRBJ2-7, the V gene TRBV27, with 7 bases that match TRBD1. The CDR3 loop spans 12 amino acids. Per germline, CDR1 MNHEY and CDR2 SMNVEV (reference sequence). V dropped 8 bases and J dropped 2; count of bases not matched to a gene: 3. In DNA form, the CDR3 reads TGTGCCAGCCGTGGACAGGCCTACGAGCAGTACTTC. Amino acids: CASRGQAYEQYF.

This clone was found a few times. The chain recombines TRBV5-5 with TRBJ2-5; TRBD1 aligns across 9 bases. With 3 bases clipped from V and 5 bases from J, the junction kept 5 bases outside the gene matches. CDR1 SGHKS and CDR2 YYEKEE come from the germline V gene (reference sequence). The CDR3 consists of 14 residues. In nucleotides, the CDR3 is TGTGCCAGCAGCTCAGGACAGGGGCGGGAGACCCAGTACTTC. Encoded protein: CASSSGQGRETQYF.

The CDR3 loop is CASSPGDGNQPQHF. The DNA of the CDR3 is TGTGCCAGCAGCCCGGGGGATGGCAATCAGCCCCAGCATTTT. This chain uses TRBV7-9 with TRBJ1-5; TRBD1 is a possible D gene (5 bases). The CDR3 runs 14 residues. With 5 bases removed from V and 2 bases from J, the gap between germline ends came to 10 bases. Looked up from germline, CDR1 is SEHNR and CDR2 is FQNEAQ (reference sequence).

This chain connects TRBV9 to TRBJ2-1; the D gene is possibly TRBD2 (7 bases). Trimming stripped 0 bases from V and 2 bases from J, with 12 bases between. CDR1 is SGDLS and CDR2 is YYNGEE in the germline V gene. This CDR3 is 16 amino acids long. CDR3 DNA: TGTGCCAGCAGCGTAGAGGGGGGGGGCCCCTACAATGAGCAGTTCTTC. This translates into CASSVEGGGPYNEQFF.

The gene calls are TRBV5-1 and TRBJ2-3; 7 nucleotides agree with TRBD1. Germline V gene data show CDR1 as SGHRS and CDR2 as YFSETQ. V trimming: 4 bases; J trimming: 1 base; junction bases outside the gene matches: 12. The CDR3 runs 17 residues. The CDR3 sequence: CASSRLQGSLGTDTQYF. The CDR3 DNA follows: TGCGCCAGCAGCCGATTACAGGGGAGCCTCGGCACAGATACGCAGTATTTT.

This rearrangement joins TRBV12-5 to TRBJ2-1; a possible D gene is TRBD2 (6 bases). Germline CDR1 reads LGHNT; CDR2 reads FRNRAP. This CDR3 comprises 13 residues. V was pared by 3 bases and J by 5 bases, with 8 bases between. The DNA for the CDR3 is TGTGCTAGTGGTTTCGGGGAGGACAATGAGCAGTTCTTC. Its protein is CASGFGEDNEQFF.

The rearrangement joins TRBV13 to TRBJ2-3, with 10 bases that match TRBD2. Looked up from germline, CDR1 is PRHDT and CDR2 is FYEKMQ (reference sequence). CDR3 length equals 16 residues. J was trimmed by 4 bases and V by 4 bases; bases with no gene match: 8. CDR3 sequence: CASSSHSGGAPDTQYF. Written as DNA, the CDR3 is TGTGCCAGCAGCTCCCACAGCGGGGGGGCCCCAGATACGCAGTATTTT. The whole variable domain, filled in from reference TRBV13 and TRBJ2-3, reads AAGVIQSPRHLIKEKRETATLKCYPIPRHDTVYWYQQGPGQDPQFLISFYEKMQSDKGSIPDRFSAQQFSDYHSELNMSSLELGDSALYFCASSSHSGGAPDTQYFGPGTRLTVL.

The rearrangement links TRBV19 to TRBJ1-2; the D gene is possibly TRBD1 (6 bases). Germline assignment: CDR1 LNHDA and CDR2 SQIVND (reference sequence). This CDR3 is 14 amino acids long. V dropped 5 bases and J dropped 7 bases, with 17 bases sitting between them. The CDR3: CASSPRDKLGGYTF. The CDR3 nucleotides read TGTGCCAGTAGTCCCCGGGACAAACTGGGTGGCTACACCTTC.

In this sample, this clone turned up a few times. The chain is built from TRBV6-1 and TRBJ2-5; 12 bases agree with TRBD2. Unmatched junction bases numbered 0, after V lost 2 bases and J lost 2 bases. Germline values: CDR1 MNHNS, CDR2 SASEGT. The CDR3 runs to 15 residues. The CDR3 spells CASSELAGGQETQYF. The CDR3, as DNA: TGTGCCAGCAGTGAACTAGCGGGAGGGCAAGAGACCCAGTACTTC.

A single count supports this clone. CDR3 in DNA: TGTGCCAGCAGCACCGCCGGGACAGAGTATGGCTACACCTTC. Translated, it gives CASSTAGTEYGYTF. The V call is TRBV27, the J call TRBJ1-2; TRBD1 aligns across 7 bases. Trimming removed 6 bases from V and 5 bases from J; junction bases left unmatched: 9. CDR3 length equals 14 residues. Per the germline V gene, CDR1 is MNHEY and CDR2 is SMNVEV (reference sequence).

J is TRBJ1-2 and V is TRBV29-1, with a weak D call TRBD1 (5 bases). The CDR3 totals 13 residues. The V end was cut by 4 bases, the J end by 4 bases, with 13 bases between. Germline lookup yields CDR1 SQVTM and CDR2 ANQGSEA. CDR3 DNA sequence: TGCAGCGTTGCAGATAGGGGCGGCTATGGCTACACCTTC. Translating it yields CSVADRGGYGYTF.